This T cell receptor (beta chain) was recorded in a study of blood T cell repertoires in COVID-19. In the 2 weeks before study entry, exposed participants met a COVID-19 case, which was PCR-confirmed or clinician-diagnosed. Method: immunoSEQ multiplex PCR; TCRdb's copy keeps in-frame clones and lacks some. The sample has 190,000 or so clones; around nine tenths are singletons. CDR1 is LNHDA, CDR2 SQIVND, per germline (reference sequence). This CDR3 region has 14 residues. Trimming pared 3 bases from V and 5 bases from J, leaving 14 bases between. The chain employs TRBV19 and TRBJ2-7, with D perhaps matching TRBD2 (5 bases). This receptor was identified in a woman aged 25 to 39 who had been exposed to COVID-19. The specimen sequenced was PBMCs or T cells enriched from blood (not recorded which). CDR3 in DNA: TGTGCCAGTAGTATCGGGAATTCATGGGACGAGCAGTACTTC. Protein: CASSIGNSWDEQYF.